These 20 T cell receptor beta chains were sequenced from one sample in a study of T cells after yellow fever vaccination. Each CDR3 protein is one row after TCRdb ran MiXCR on the 5' RACE reads. The sample lists a few hundred thousand distinct CDR3 sequences, about 4% occurring once. The sequenced sample was PBMCs, obtained 5 days after the yellow fever booster vaccination. The source of these receptors is a man aged 18 to 30 who received the YFV17D yellow fever vaccine.

There are a few counts of this clonotype. The chain has TRBV12-5 and TRBJ2-5; TRBD1 agrees at 9 bases. In germline, CDR1 is LGHNT, CDR2 FRNRAP. V shed 4 bases, J shed 5 bases, and the junction held 8 bases outside the gene matches. CDR3 size: 15 residues. In DNA, the CDR3 is TGTGCTAGTGGTTCACTGACAGGGGGTGCGGAGACCCAGTACTTC. The encoded protein is CASGSLTGGAETQYF.

This clonotype was recorded a few times. This chain uses TRBV5-1 with TRBJ2-7; 7 bases fit TRBD1. V lost 9 bases to trimming and J lost 5 bases; unmatched junction nucleotides: 11. The CDR3 length is 13 residues. Germline CDR1 SGHRS, CDR2 YFSETQ. The DNA of the CDR3 is TGCGCCATGGGCTGGACAGGTCGCAACGAGCAGTACGTC. Protein product: CAMGWTGRNEQYV.

This clonotype has more than one count but fewer than ten. V usage is TRBV4-1 and J usage is TRBJ2-1; D possibly corresponds to TRBD2 (7 bases). CDR1 and CDR2 from the germline V gene are MGHRA and YSYEKL. Trimming shortened V by 0 bases and J by 8 bases, and 20 bases separated the two germline ends. The length of the CDR3 is 17 residues. CDR3 in amino acids: CASSQDGRGPRDDEQFF. The CDR3 DNA sequence: TGCGCCAGCAGCCAAGATGGGCGGGGGCCCCGGGATGATGAGCAGTTCTTC.

The V and J genes are TRBV20-1 and TRBJ1-5; 9 bases map to TRBD1. Germline CDR1 is DFQATT and CDR2 is SNEGSKA (reference sequence). Trimming removed 0 bases from V and 1 base from J; junction bases left unmatched: 4. This CDR3 contains 16 residues. DNA of the CDR3: TGCAGTGCTAGAGAAACAGGGGGCTTCAGCAATCAGCCCCAGCATTTT. The encoded protein is CSARETGGFSNQPQHF.

This clonotype came up many times. The chain has TRBV7-2 and TRBJ1-1; D perhaps matches TRBD1 (5 bases). Trimming stripped 5 bases from V and 4 bases from J, with 17 bases between. The CDR3 loop spans 15 amino acids. Germline lookup yields CDR1 SGHTA and CDR2 FQGNSA. As DNA, the CDR3 is TGTGCCAGCAGCCACGGTAGGGGCAAGAGCACTGAAGCTTTCTTT. This encodes CASSHGRGKSTEAFF. The full variable domain, with the rest looked up from reference TRBV7-2 and TRBJ1-1, is GAGVSQSPSNKVTEKGKDVELRCDPISGHTALYWYRQSLGQGLEFLIYFQGNSAPDKSGLPSDRFSAERTGGSVSTLTIQRTQQEDSAVYLCASSHGRGKSTEAFFGQGTRLTVV.

V and J are TRBV20-1 and TRBJ2-3, with 7 bases aligning to TRBD1. CDR1 is DFQATT, CDR2 SNEGSKA, per germline (reference sequence). V lost 7 bases to trimming and J lost 7 bases; unmatched junction nucleotides: 8. This CDR3 has 12 amino acids. The CDR3: CSVSDRDHTQYF. In nucleotides, the CDR3 is TGCAGTGTTAGTGACAGGGATCATACGCAGTATTTT.

The gene calls are TRBV13 and TRBJ2-1; D might be TRBD2 (6 bases). Germline values: CDR1 PRHDT, CDR2 FYEKMQ (reference sequence). The CDR3 consists of 14 residues. Trimming took off 0 bases at V and 6 bases at J, with 9 bases between the two ends. This chain's CDR3 is CASSLGQGLNEQFF. The CDR3 DNA reads TGTGCCAGCAGCTTAGGGCAGGGACTCAATGAGCAGTTCTTC.

The chain links TRBV10-2 to TRBJ2-7; D remains ambiguous. Germline V gene data show CDR1 as WSHSY and CDR2 as SAAADI. The CDR3 spans 13 residues. Trimming took 7 bases from V and 4 from J, leaving 14 bases between them. CDR3 in amino acids: CASTGRNPYEQYF. In nucleotides, the CDR3 is TGCGCCAGCACCGGACGGAATCCTTACGAGCAGTACTTC.

There are many counts of this clonotype. V is TRBV10-3 and J is TRBJ1-2; a weak D match, TRBD1 (5 bases). This CDR3 region has 17 residues. Germline CDR1 and CDR2: ENHRY and SYGVKD. The V and J ends lost 0 bases and 7 bases respectively, with 21 bases between them. The CDR3 loop is CAISESSRRGEGSGYTF. DNA for the CDR3: TGTGCCATCAGTGAGTCGAGTAGGCGGGGCGAGGGATCTGGCTACACCTTC.

This clonotype was observed at least ten times. The chain links TRBV10-3 to TRBJ1-1; D is uncertain. Per germline, CDR1 ENHRY and CDR2 SYGVKD. Trimming took 9 bases from V and 0 from J, leaving 5 bases between them. This CDR3 has 11 amino acids. CDR3: CAIQVNTEAFF. The CDR3 DNA follows: TGTGCCATTCAGGTGAACACTGAAGCTTTCTTT.

The gene calls are TRBV4-1 and TRBJ1-1; the D gene is possibly TRBD1 (5 bases). V lost 0 bases, J lost 5 bases, and 19 bases lay in between. Per the germline V gene, CDR1 is MGHRA and CDR2 is YSYEKL. There are 17 residues in the CDR3. CDR3 sequence reads: CASSQDWRLDWGTEAFF. The CDR3 DNA sequence: TGCGCCAGCAGCCAAGATTGGAGACTGGACTGGGGGACTGAAGCTTTCTTT.

The chain combines TRBV5-1 with TRBJ2-5; D perhaps matches TRBD1 (5 bases). Per the germline V gene, CDR1 is SGHRS and CDR2 is YFSETQ. CDR3 length equals 13 residues. V lost 2 bases and J lost 3, with 8 bases in between. In DNA, the CDR3 is TGCGCCAGCAGCTTAGGGGTTGAAGAGACCCAGTACTTC. Translated, it gives CASSLGVEETQYF.

In its sample, this clonotype was seen many times. The chain carries TRBV28 and TRBJ2-6; maybe TRBD1 (6 bases). The CDR3 has 16 residues. Trimming took off 6 bases at V and 0 bases at J, with 12 bases between the two ends. Germline CDR1 reads MDHEN; CDR2 reads SYDVKM. The DNA of the CDR3 is TGTGCCAGCAGGGAAGGACAGAGCTCTGGGGCCAACGTCCTGACTTTC. The encoded protein is CASREGQSSGANVLTF.

This chain connects TRBV2 to TRBJ1-3, with D possibly being TRBD1 (5 bases). Germline V lookup: CDR1 SNHLY, CDR2 FYNNEI. V was clipped by 3 bases and J by 0 bases, with 9 bases between them. The CDR3 runs to 15 residues. CDR3 amino acids: CASSERRASGNTIYF. The CDR3 DNA follows: TGTGCCAGCAGTGAGCGCAGGGCCTCTGGAAACACCATATATTTT. Variable domain in full (rest from reference TRBV2 and TRBJ1-3): EPEVTQTPSHQVTQMGQEVILRCVPISNHLYFYWYRQILGQKVEFLVSFYNNEISEKSEIFDDQFSVERPDGSNFTLKIRSTKLEDSAMYFCASSERRASGNTIYFGEGSWLTVV.

This clonotype was counted a few times. V is TRBV4-3 and J is TRBJ2-7; D not resolved. The CDR3 extends over 14 amino acids. Germline V gene sequence: CDR1 LGHNA, CDR2 YSLEER. V was clipped by 1 base and J by 5 bases, with 12 bases between them. In DNA, the CDR3 is TGCGCCAGCAGCCAAGGAGGACGGTTGAACGAGCAGTACTTC. This translates into CASSQGGRLNEQYF.

This chain uses TRBV5-5 with TRBJ1-6; the D gene is possibly TRBD1 (5 bases). The CDR3 totals 14 residues. CDR1 is SGHKS, CDR2 YYEKEE, per germline (reference sequence). Trimming took off 0 bases at V and 8 bases at J, with 9 bases between the two ends. The CDR3 spells CASSLARADSPLHF. Here the CDR3 DNA reads TGTGCCAGCAGCTTGGCCAGGGCGGATTCACCCCTCCACTTT.

This clonotype was detected a few times. V is TRBV5-5 and J is TRBJ1-5; 9 bases are a match to TRBD1. Trimming removed 1 base from V and 3 bases from J; junction bases left unmatched: 2. Germline V gene lookup returns CDR1 SGHKS and CDR2 YYEKEE (reference sequence). CDR3 length equals 15 residues. In DNA, the CDR3 is TGTGCCAGCAGCTTGTGGGACAGGGACAATCAGCCCCAGCATTTT. As protein: CASSLWDRDNQPQHF.

The table lists this clonotype with a few counts. The V and J genes are TRBV15 and TRBJ1-1; 7 nucleotides align to TRBD1. CDR1 is LNHNV, CDR2 YYDKDF, per germline (reference sequence). CDR3 length: 14 amino acids. With V trimmed by 3 bases and J by 1 base, 2 bases remained unmatched. The CDR3 DNA reads TGTGCCACCAGCAGCCGACAGGGGAACACTGAAGCTTTCTTT. It codes for CATSSRQGNTEAFF.

The gene calls are TRBV29-1 and TRBJ2-4; no definite D call. Trimming stripped 4 bases from V and 1 base from J, with 11 bases between. This CDR3 spans 14 amino acids. The germline V gene has CDR1 SQVTM and CDR2 ANQGSEA. The CDR3 reads CSVVSGMAKNIQYF. CDR3 nucleotide sequence: TGCAGCGTTGTATCTGGGATGGCCAAAAACATTCAGTACTTC.

This clonotype was seen more than once but under ten times. The chain is built from TRBV18 and TRBJ2-4; 9 positions match TRBD1. This CDR3 is built from 20 residues. Germline CDR1 KGHSH, CDR2 LQKENI. Losses at the gene ends were 3 bases for V and 0 bases for J; bases not matched to a gene: 15. CDR3 DNA sequence: TGTGCCAGCTCACCGAGACCCGGGACAGGGTCATTCCTAGCCAAAAACATTCAGTACTTC. This codes for CASSPRPGTGSFLAKNIQYF.